The 27 T cell receptor beta chains in this list originate from one sample, sequenced in a study of cytomegalovirus exposure and HLA in healthy donors (dated by TCRdb to 2016 to 2017). Library construction relied on the immunoSEQ multiplex PCR assay. For the multiplex PCR, a mixture combining 60 forward primers for TCR Vbeta segments and 13 reverse primers for TCR Jbeta segments was used. What TCRdb holds here is the immuneACCESS table cut down to in-frame rearrangements. Part of the clones is not present; checked against another copy, under half of the missing clones reflect an unresolved V gene, and the others are unexplained. Across this sample there are around 130,000 clones, with under 85% seen only once. Roughly 6.3% of the sample comes from the top ten. The sequenced sample consisted of PBMCs. The receptors were gathered from a woman between 50 and 59 years old in good health and CMV-seropositive.

The chain employs TRBV18 and TRBJ1-2; no definite D call. The V and J ends lost 2 bases and 2 bases respectively, with 6 bases between them. The CDR3 covers 13 residues. Germline V gene sequence: CDR1 KGHSH, CDR2 LQKENI. This CDR3 is CASSPGLNYGYTF. CDR3 DNA: TGTGCCAGCTCACCAGGGCTGAACTATGGCTACACCTTC.

The rearrangement uses TRBV25-1 and TRBJ2-1; 15 bases align to TRBD2. Germline CDR1 MGHDK, CDR2 SYGVNS. The CDR3 totals 16 residues. V was clipped by 4 bases and J by 15 bases; unmatched bases: 13. The CDR3 DNA sequence: TGTGCCAGCAGTGGTACCGGGACTAGCGGGGGGCCGAGGGTGTTCTTC. Amino acid sequence: CASSGTGTSGGPRVFF.

The chain couples TRBV7-9 to TRBJ2-5; TRBD1 matches 7 bases. The CDR3 consists of 16 residues. Looked up from germline, CDR1 is SEHNR and CDR2 is FQNEAQ (reference sequence). The trim removed 4 bases at V and 3 bases at J, leaving 11 bases unmatched. The CDR3: CASSSLRTGTEETQYF. The DNA for the CDR3 is TGTGCCAGCAGCTCGTTACGTACCGGGACAGAAGAGACCCAGTACTTC.

V and J are TRBV11-2 and TRBJ2-3, with 7 bases fitting TRBD2. The CDR3 runs to 14 residues. Germline V CDR1 and CDR2: SGHAT, FQNNGV. After removal of 0 bases from V and 7 bases from J, the junction contained 4 bases not matched to a gene. The CDR3 DNA reads TGTGCCAGCAGCTTAGATGGGGGGGAACATACGCAGTATTTT. As protein: CASSLDGGEHTQYF.

The rearrangement uses TRBV7-9 and TRBJ2-3; 10 positions match TRBD2. The germline gives CDR1 SEHNR, CDR2 FQNEAQ (reference sequence). The CDR3 is made up of 14 amino acids. V gave up 5 bases and J gave up 4 bases; unmatched junction bases: 3. This CDR3 is CASSQTSGPDTQYF. CDR3 sequence (DNA): TGTGCCAGCAGCCAGACTAGCGGGCCAGATACGCAGTATTTT.

J is TRBJ2-1 and V is TRBV6-1; 7 bases are shared with TRBD2. Germline CDR1 and CDR2: MNHNS and SASEGT. The CDR3 loop spans 13 amino acids. CDR3 amino acids: CSGGTDSYNEQFF. Written as DNA, the CDR3 is TGTTCCGGGGGGACGGACTCCTACAATGAGCAGTTCTTC.

This clone has a single count. V is TRBV28 and J is TRBJ1-1; TRBD1 matches at 8 bases. The CDR3 length is 15 residues. Germline values: CDR1 MDHEN, CDR2 SYDVKM. The junction had 12 bases not matched to a gene; V was cut back by 5 bases and J by 7 bases. The CDR3 DNA reads as TGTGCCAGCAGTAAGCACTCAGGGGGCCACGGTGAAGCTTTCTTT. Its protein product is CASSKHSGGHGEAFF. Together with reference TRBV28 and TRBJ1-1, the CDR3 gives the full variable domain: DVKVTQSSRYLVKRTGEKVFLECVQDMDHENMFWYRQDPGLGLRLIYFSYDVKMKEKGDIPEGYSVSREKKERFSLILESASTNQTSMYLCASSKHSGGHGEAFFGQGTRLTVV.

The CDR3 is CASSEVPGTYEQYF. The CDR3 region has the DNA TGTGCCAGCAGTGAAGTTCCGGGGACCTACGAGCAGTACTTC. This chain links TRBV6-1 with TRBJ2-7; tentatively, D is TRBD2 (5 bases). Trimming pared 1 base from V and 2 bases from J, leaving 9 bases between. Germline lookup yields CDR1 MNHNS and CDR2 SASEGT. The CDR3 runs 14 residues.

The V call is TRBV10-1, the J call TRBJ2-6; weak D call: TRBD1 (6 bases). Trimming took off 3 bases at V and 0 bases at J, with 12 bases between the two ends. CDR1 WNHNN and CDR2 SYGVQD come from the germline V gene (reference sequence). This CDR3 contains 17 residues. The CDR3 bases are TGCGCCAGCAGTGATCAGGGGCTACTCTCTGGGGCCAACGTCCTGACTTTC. Protein: CASSDQGLLSGANVLTF.

This chain links TRBV2 with TRBJ1-4; D remains unclear. Germline CDR1 and CDR2: SNHLY and FYNNEI. The CDR3 covers 12 residues. Trimming removed 5 bases from V and 7 bases from J, with 8 bases in between. In DNA, the CDR3 is TGTGCCAGCAGTAGGAGGGCTGAAAAACTGTTTTTT. Protein: CASSRRAEKLFF.

This chain connects TRBV5-1 to TRBJ2-5; 10 bases line up with TRBD2. With V trimmed by 1 base and J by 2 bases, 2 bases remained unmatched. Germline-derived CDR1 and CDR2 are SGHRS and YFSETQ. CDR3 length: 15 amino acids. CDR3 nucleotide sequence: TGCGCCAGCAGCTTGCAAGCGGGGGGGCAAGAGACCCAGTACTTC. As protein: CASSLQAGGQETQYF.

The J gene is TRBJ1-3, the V gene TRBV10-1; D remains unclear. Germline CDR1 is WNHNN and CDR2 is SYGVQD (reference sequence). This CDR3 contains 13 residues. The V end was cut by 4 bases, the J end by 4 bases, with 8 bases between. The CDR3: CASSASKGNTIYF. In DNA, the CDR3 is TGCGCCAGCAGTGCGAGCAAAGGAAACACCATATATTTT.

V and J are TRBV5-1 and TRBJ1-4; no reliable D call. Germline loops: CDR1 SGHRS, CDR2 YFSETQ. The CDR3 extends over 16 amino acids. Trimming took off 0 bases at V and 7 bases at J, with 16 bases between the two ends. Here the CDR3 DNA reads TGCGCCAGCAGCTTGGAGTTGGCCCCCGCGGGTGAAAAACTGTTTTTT. This codes for CASSLELAPAGEKLFF.

This clone was seen only a few times. The chain recombines TRBV29-1 with TRBJ2-7; TRBD2 might be the D (5 bases). The V and J ends lost 4 bases and 3 bases respectively, with 10 bases between them. Germline values: CDR1 SQVTM, CDR2 ANQGSEA. This CDR3 spans 12 amino acids. The CDR3 sequence: CSVGFSVYEQYF. For the CDR3, the DNA is TGCAGCGTTGGTTTTAGCGTCTACGAGCAGTACTTC.

This clone has only one observation. In nucleotides, the CDR3 is TGTGCCTGGAATCGAGGGACAGGGACGGTAGGACCCCTCCACTTT. It yields the protein CAWNRGTGTVGPLHF. This rearrangement joins TRBV30 to TRBJ1-6; 9 nucleotides match TRBD1. The CDR3 is made up of 15 amino acids. The V gene end was trimmed by 4 bases and the J gene end by 12 bases; junction bases not matched to a gene: 13. Germline-derived CDR1 and CDR2 are GTSNPN and SVGIG (reference sequence).

CDR3 sequence reads: CASSIRTGPVGNGYTF. CDR3 DNA: TGTGCCAGTAGTATAAGGACAGGGCCGGTTGGGAATGGCTACACCTTC. The V and J genes are TRBV19 and TRBJ1-2; the match to TRBD1 covers 8 bases. The germline gives CDR1 LNHDA, CDR2 SQIVND (reference sequence). V trimming: 2 bases; J trimming: 6 bases; junction bases outside the gene matches: 11. CDR3 length: 16 amino acids.

The V gene is TRBV19, the J gene TRBJ2-3; TRBD2 is a possible D gene (5 bases). Trimming removed 4 bases at V and 3 bases at J, with 20 bases between. Germline CDR1 and CDR2: LNHDA and SQIVND (reference sequence). This CDR3 has 17 residues. CDR3 region: CASSTHGKVGSTDTQYF. The CDR3 bases are TGTGCCAGTAGTACCCATGGGAAGGTTGGGAGTACAGATACGCAGTATTTT.

This chain uses TRBV19 with TRBJ1-6; no definite D call. Trimming took 4 bases from V and 10 from J, leaving 20 bases between them. Looked up from germline, CDR1 is LNHDA and CDR2 is SQIVND (reference sequence). This CDR3 comprises 16 residues. The CDR3 spells CASSRGGRVSYSPLHF. CDR3 DNA: TGTGCCAGTAGTAGAGGAGGAAGAGTTTCCTACTCACCCCTCCACTTT.

The chain employs TRBV4-2 and TRBJ2-2, with 8 bases identical to TRBD1. Germline V gene data show CDR1 as LGHNA and CDR2 as YNFKEQ. This CDR3 comprises 16 residues. J gave up 6 bases and V 0 bases, and 6 bases lay outside the gene matches. The CDR3 sequence is CASSQDRGPEAGELFF. Here the CDR3 DNA reads TGTGCCAGCAGCCAAGACAGGGGGCCGGAGGCCGGGGAGCTGTTTTTT.

CDR3 amino acids: CASSHTSGTPETQYF. For the CDR3, the DNA is TGTGCCAGCAGCCATACTAGCGGGACCCCAGAGACCCAGTACTTC. The chain uses TRBV4-2 and TRBJ2-5, with 10 positions matching TRBD2. J lost 4 bases, V lost 3 bases, and 5 bases had no gene match. This CDR3 is built from 15 residues. Germline V lookup: CDR1 LGHNA, CDR2 YNFKEQ.

This chain joins TRBV12-5 and TRBJ2-7; 9 nucleotides agree with TRBD2. The CDR3 loop spans 15 amino acids. J lost 3 bases, V lost 4 bases, and 7 bases had no gene match. Germline CDR1 LGHNT, CDR2 FRNRAP. This CDR3 is CASGSSGGRNYEQYF. The CDR3 nucleotides read TGTGCTAGTGGTTCCAGCGGGGGGCGGAACTACGAGCAGTACTTC.

The chain combines TRBV9 with TRBJ2-1; 9 bases match TRBD2. Germline V gene sequence: CDR1 SGDLS, CDR2 YYNGEE. The CDR3 runs 15 residues. V dropped 1 base and J dropped 4; count of bases not matched to a gene: 3. The CDR3 bases are TGTGCCAGCAGCGTAAGTAGCGGGGGTTACAATGAGCAGTTCTTC. As protein: CASSVSSGGYNEQFF.

The chain is built from TRBV5-4 and TRBJ2-5, with TRBD2 as a possible D gene (6 bases). The CDR3 loop spans 16 amino acids. Per germline, CDR1 SGHNT and CDR2 YYREEE (reference sequence). V was pared by 0 bases and J by 5 bases, with 17 bases between. The CDR3 nucleotides are TGTGCCAGCAGCTTGGGAGGGGACTCTAGCCGGGAGACCCAGTACTTC. This codes for CASSLGGDSSRETQYF.

This clone has just a few counts. The chain is built from TRBV6-6 and TRBJ2-7; D is unresolved. Germline CDR1 reads MNHNY; CDR2 reads SVGAGI (reference sequence). The CDR3 length is 12 residues. Trimming shortened V by 4 bases and J by 6 bases, and 10 bases separated the two germline ends. The CDR3 region has the DNA TGTGCCAGCAGTTTCCGGTTGCGCGAGCAGTACTTC. Translation gives CASSFRLREQYF.

The chain employs TRBV6-5 and TRBJ2-3; 9 bases map to TRBD2. CDR1 is MNHEY and CDR2 is SVGAGI in the germline V gene. The CDR3 covers 14 residues. V was pared by 7 bases and J by 3 bases, with 5 bases of the junction left unmatched. CDR3 sequence (DNA): TGTGCCAGCAATCGCGGGGGGGAGACAGATACGCAGTATTTT. It encodes CASNRGGETDTQYF.

The rearrangement joins TRBV4-3 to TRBJ2-3, with TRBD1 matching over 9 bases. Unmatched junction bases numbered 10, after V lost 0 bases and J lost 0 bases. CDR3 length: 19 residues. The germline gives CDR1 LGHNA, CDR2 YSLEER. In nucleotides, the CDR3 is TGCGCCAGCAGCCAAGATCTGGCGACAGGGGGGGGGAGCACAGATACGCAGTATTTT. Protein sequence: CASSQDLATGGGSTDTQYF.

The V and J genes are TRBV7-2 and TRBJ2-2; TRBD1 matches 9 bases. CDR3 length equals 14 residues. The V segment lost 5 bases and the J segment 5 bases; nucleotides outside the gene matches: 3. The germline gives CDR1 SGHTA, CDR2 FQGNSA. The CDR3 spells CASSGQGWTGELFF. The CDR3, as DNA: TGTGCCAGCAGCGGACAGGGGTGGACCGGGGAGCTGTTTTTT.